These 27 T cell receptor beta chains share one sample of origin, sequenced in a study of blood T cells in healthy people across ages. For the second PCR, which ran for 7 to 11 cycles, a sample-barcoded 5' primer and a J-beta primer mix were used. TCRdb processed the 5' RACE reads anew with MiXCR; each CDR3 protein has one entry. The sample records 650,000 to 800,000 distinct CDR3 sequences, more than 40% being singletons. The sequenced sample consisted of blood. These TCRs come from a man between 60 and 70 years old in good health.

This chain connects TRBV5-1 to TRBJ2-3; TRBD1 is a possible D gene (6 bases). The CDR3 is made up of 15 amino acids. Trimming left V 1 base short and J 0 bases short, with 9 bases between. Germline CDR1 and CDR2: SGHRS and YFSETQ. The CDR3 coding sequence is TGCGCCAGCAGCTTGTACAGGGATAGCACAGATACGCAGTATTTT. It encodes CASSLYRDSTDTQYF.

This clonotype came up a few times. This chain connects TRBV6-2 or TRBV6-3 to TRBJ2-5; D is possibly TRBD1 or TRBD2 (5 bases each). The CDR3 has 16 residues. V was cut by 6 bases and J by 6 bases, with 23 bases left in between. The V gene's germline CDR1 is MNHEY and CDR2 SVGEGT. CDR3 loop: CASRSPGTRMGKTQYF. The CDR3 nucleotides read TGTGCCAGCAGAAGTCCAGGGACGCGTATGGGTAAGACCCAGTACTTC.

The genes are TRBV20-1 and TRBJ1-1, with 9 bases fitting TRBD1. Germline CDR1 is DFQATT and CDR2 is SNEGSKA (reference sequence). V shed 2 bases, J shed 7 bases, and the junction held 5 bases outside the gene matches. This CDR3 spans 13 amino acids. The CDR3 reads CSARTGGAGEAFF. In DNA form, the CDR3 reads TGCAGTGCTAGAACAGGGGGCGCGGGTGAAGCTTTCTTT.

The chain combines TRBV18 with TRBJ2-1; perhaps D is TRBD1 or TRBD2 (5 bases each). The CDR3 loop spans 15 amino acids. V lost 2 bases to trimming and J lost 5 bases, with 13 bases between them. Germline lookup yields CDR1 KGHSH and CDR2 LQKENI. As DNA, the CDR3 is TGTGCCAGCTCACCAGGGCAGGGACGGAACAATGAGCAGTTCTTC. This encodes CASSPGQGRNNEQFF. The full variable domain, with the rest looked up from reference TRBV18 and TRBJ2-1, is NAGVMQNPRHLVRRRGQEARLRCSPMKGHSHVYWYRQLPEEGLKFMVYLQKENIIDESGMPKERFSAEFPKEGPSILRIQQVVRGDSAAYFCASSPGQGRNNEQFFGPGTRLTVL.

This clonotype appeared a few times. V gene TRBV10-3 combines with J gene TRBJ2-5, with TRBD1 identical over 9 bases. CDR1 and CDR2 (germline): ENHRY, SYGVKD. V trimming: 3 bases; J trimming: 1 base; junction bases outside the gene matches: 9. The CDR3 sequence is 17 residues long. CDR3 nucleotide sequence: TGTGCCATCAGTGATACGTACAGGGGGCGTCTCCAAGAGACCCAGTACTTC. Its protein product is CAISDTYRGRLQETQYF.

Only a few counts were recorded for this clonotype. V gene TRBV14 combines with J gene TRBJ2-1, with D perhaps TRBD2 (6 bases). There are 12 residues in the CDR3. Germline loops: CDR1 SGHDN, CDR2 FVKESK. V lost 1 base and J 9 bases, leaving 7 bases between the germline ends. The CDR3 nucleotides read TGTGCCAGCAGCCAAGTGGGAGGTGAGCAGTTCTTC. Its protein is CASSQVGGEQFF.

The rearrangement links TRBV3-1 to TRBJ2-1, with D possibly TRBD1 on 6 matching bases. V lost 1 base and J 5 bases, leaving 12 bases between the germline ends. CDR1 and CDR2 from the germline V gene are LGHDT and YNNKEL (reference sequence). CDR3 length: 15 amino acids. CDR3 region: CASSQGHQGNNEQFF. The CDR3 DNA sequence: TGTGCCAGCAGCCAAGGACACCAGGGGAACAATGAGCAGTTCTTC.

In regard to this clonotype: Given a much more abundant clone one base away, this may be a read error. The chain joins TRBV20-1 to TRBJ2-4, with 7 bases fitting TRBD1. The assigned J gene may be wrong: the sequence end matches TRBJ2-7 better. The V gene's germline CDR1 is DFQATT and CDR2 SNEGSKA (reference sequence). This CDR3 spans 15 amino acids. CDR3 bases: TGCAGTGCTGGGGACAGAGGAACCTTTTCCTACGAGCAGTACTTC. It specifies CSAGDRGTFSYEQYF.

This chain uses TRBV4-1 with TRBJ2-1; TRBD2 is a possible D gene (5 bases). The CDR3 sequence is 15 residues long. V was clipped by 2 bases and J by 0 bases, with 8 bases between them. Germline CDR1 is MGHRA and CDR2 is YSYEKL. This chain's CDR3 is CASSQKADSYNEQFF. DNA for the CDR3: TGCGCCAGCAGCCAAAAAGCGGACTCCTACAATGAGCAGTTCTTC.

V and J are TRBV6-1 and TRBJ2-1; the match to TRBD2 covers 7 bases. Germline values: CDR1 MNHNS, CDR2 SASEGT. The CDR3 contains 16 residues. V was clipped by 4 bases and J by 3 bases; unmatched bases: 9. The CDR3 region is CASSALRGVNYNEQFF. CDR3 coding DNA: TGTGCCAGCAGTGCTCTACGGGGGGTCAACTACAATGAGCAGTTCTTC.

This CDR3 reads CASTLREGAGELFF. The CDR3 DNA sequence: TGTGCCAGCACCTTACGGGAGGGGGCCGGGGAGCTGTTTTTT. This chain links TRBV12-3 or TRBV12-4 with TRBJ2-2; 8 bases match TRBD2. V lost 7 bases and J lost 6; bases outside the gene matches: 7. The CDR3 is 14 residues long.

This chain links TRBV28 with TRBJ2-7, with 9 nucleotides matching TRBD1. This CDR3 spans 17 amino acids. V was clipped by 5 bases and J by 6 bases; unmatched bases: 17. Per germline, CDR1 MDHEN and CDR2 SYDVKM. Here the CDR3 reads CASSPPTGGLVYVEQYF. CDR3 coding DNA: TGTGCCAGCAGTCCCCCTACAGGGGGCCTGGTGTACGTCGAGCAGTACTTC.

The V gene is TRBV12-5, the J gene TRBJ1-1; D call uncertain. The CDR3 sequence is 14 residues long. V shed 2 bases and J shed 0 bases, with 7 bases lying between them. Germline assignment: CDR1 LGHNT and CDR2 FRNRAP. The DNA for the CDR3 is TGTGCTAGTGGTTTGCACAGCATGAACACTGAAGCTTTCTTT. Translating it yields CASGLHSMNTEAFF. The entire variable domain, with the rest obtained from reference TRBV12-5 and TRBJ1-1, is as follows: DARVTQTPRHKVTEMGQEVTMRCQPILGHNTVFWYRQTMMQGLELLAYFRNRAPLDDSGMPKDRFSAEMPDATLATLKIQPSEPRDSAVYFCASGLHSMNTEAFFGQGTRLTVV.

The rearrangement joins TRBV7-2 to TRBJ1-5; D is perhaps TRBD1 (6 bases). The V gene lost 5 bases and the J gene lost 7 bases, with 18 bases spanning the gap. Germline values: CDR1 SGHTA, CDR2 FQGNSA. The CDR3 spans 15 residues. The CDR3 sequence is CASSPSAAQGQPQHF. The CDR3 region has the DNA TGTGCCAGCAGCCCGAGCGCAGCCCAGGGGCAGCCCCAGCATTTT.

This chain uses TRBV15 with TRBJ2-5, with unresolved D. The assigned J gene may be wrong: the sequence end matches TRBJ2-7 better. The germline V gene has CDR1 LNHNV and CDR2 YYDKDF (reference sequence). This CDR3 has 13 residues. CDR3 in amino acids: CATSSRVGYEQYF. The CDR3 DNA reads as TGTGCCACCAGCTCCCGAGTCGGGTACGAGCAGTACTTC.

This clonotype has only a few counts. This chain uses TRBV11-2 with TRBJ2-3; D gene ambiguous. Trimming took off 0 bases at V and 4 bases at J, with 8 bases between the two ends. CDR1 and CDR2 (germline): SGHAT, FQNNGV. The CDR3 totals 14 residues. The CDR3, as DNA: TGTGCCAGCAGCTTAGAGGCTCGCCCAGATACGCAGTATTTT. As protein: CASSLEARPDTQYF.

This clonotype has just a few counts. The genes are TRBV6-2 or TRBV6-3 and TRBJ2-1; D call uncertain. This CDR3 region has 14 residues. The ends were cut back, 3 bases at V and 5 bases at J, with 11 bases in the middle. Per the germline V gene, CDR1 is MNHEY and CDR2 is SVGEGT. The CDR3 loop is CASSYASPNNEQFF. The CDR3 DNA follows: TGTGCCAGCAGTTATGCCTCCCCGAACAATGAGCAGTTCTTC.

This clonotype appeared a few times. The chain carries TRBV25-1 and TRBJ1-6, with D uncertain. The CDR3 runs to 15 residues. The V gene's germline CDR1 is MGHDK and CDR2 SYGVNS. Between the trimmed V and J ends, which lost 1 base and 5 bases, there was a span of 9 bases. The CDR3: CASSEFGDNNSPLHF. In nucleotides, the CDR3 is TGTGCCAGCAGTGAATTCGGCGACAATAATTCACCCCTCCACTTT.

In this sample, this clonotype turned up a few times. V usage is TRBV9 and J usage is TRBJ2-1, with 7 bases aligning to TRBD1. CDR3 length equals 15 residues. With V trimmed by 3 bases and J by 2 bases, 5 bases remained unmatched. CDR1 and CDR2 (germline): SGDLS, YYNGEE. The CDR3 region is CASSDRDRAYNEQFF. For the CDR3, the DNA is TGTGCCAGCAGCGACCGGGACAGAGCCTACAATGAGCAGTTCTTC.

This clonotype appeared a few times. The V gene is TRBV7-2, the J gene TRBJ2-1; 8 bases map to TRBD2. J gave up 6 bases and V 5 bases, and 9 bases lay outside the gene matches. Germline V gene data show CDR1 as SGHTA and CDR2 as FQGNSA. This CDR3 is built from 15 residues. CDR3 bases: TGTGCCAGCAGCCAAAGACGGGGGGGGCCCAATGAGCAGTTCTTC. This encodes CASSQRRGGPNEQFF.

The chain has TRBV6-5 and TRBJ2-3; D unresolved. V lost 2 bases and J lost 1, with 19 bases in between. CDR1 is MNHEY and CDR2 is SVGAGI in the germline V gene. The CDR3 runs 18 residues. The CDR3 nucleotides are TGTGCCAGCAGTTACCCAGACAAGCAAGGGTTGGGCACAGATACGCAGTATTTT. It translates to CASSYPDKQGLGTDTQYF.

J is TRBJ2-7 and V is TRBV7-2, with 7 bases that match TRBD2. V shed 5 bases, J shed 6 bases, and the junction held 13 bases outside the gene matches. Germline V gene sequence: CDR1 SGHTA, CDR2 FQGNSA. The CDR3 runs 15 residues. CDR3 sequence reads: CASSDRDYVSSEQYF. CDR3 DNA sequence: TGTGCCAGCAGCGACCGGGACTATGTCTCTAGCGAGCAGTACTTC.

The genes are TRBV7-9 and TRBJ2-1, with 11 bases matching TRBD1. This CDR3 has 18 amino acids. V lost 7 bases and J lost 0; bases outside the gene matches: 11. Germline-derived CDR1 and CDR2 are SEHNR and FQNEAQ (reference sequence). The CDR3 DNA reads as TGTGCCAGCATGGGGGGACAGGGGGGGTCGAGCTCCTACAATGAGCAGTTCTTC. The encoded protein is CASMGGQGGSSSYNEQFF.

In this sample, this clonotype turned up a few times. This chain links TRBV2 with TRBJ2-7, with a possible D match to TRBD1 (5 bases). V lost 1 base and J lost 6, with 7 bases in between. The V gene's germline CDR1 is SNHLY and CDR2 FYNNEI. The CDR3 extends over 12 amino acids. As DNA, the CDR3 is TGTGCCAGCAGTGAAGAGGGGCGCGAGCAGTACTTC. It encodes CASSEEGREQYF.

This clonotype was recorded a few times. This chain uses TRBV29-1 with TRBJ2-5; D is unclear. Trimming pared 4 bases from V and 5 bases from J, leaving 17 bases between. Per germline, CDR1 SQVTM and CDR2 ANQGSEA. This CDR3 is built from 14 residues. CDR3 loop: CSVGRRLQVETQYF. CDR3 sequence (DNA): TGCAGCGTTGGTCGCAGACTGCAAGTTGAGACCCAGTACTTC.

This clonotype was counted a few times. V is TRBV20-1 and J is TRBJ1-4; a weak D match, TRBD1 (6 bases). CDR1 is DFQATT and CDR2 is SNEGSKA in the germline V gene (reference sequence). V lost 5 bases, J lost 8 bases, and 15 bases lay in between. The CDR3 has 13 amino acids. The CDR3 is CSAWTERGEKLFF. CDR3 DNA: TGCAGTGCTTGGACAGAAAGGGGGGAAAAACTGTTTTTT.

In this sample, this clonotype turned up a few times. This chain uses TRBV7-9 with TRBJ2-1; no reliable D call. The CDR3 sequence is 13 residues long. V shed 3 bases and J shed 0 bases, with 3 bases lying between them. Per the germline V gene, CDR1 is SEHNR and CDR2 is FQNEAQ (reference sequence). CDR3 coding DNA: TGTGCCAGCAGCTTCGACTCCTACAATGAGCAGTTCTTC. Translation: CASSFDSYNEQFF.